This T cell receptor beta chain appears in the sequencing data of a study of neurological immune-mediated disorders. Study-level results: According to phylogenetic grouping, one related-CDR3 cluster, a possible signature, contained the repertoires of 18 of 34 multiple sclerosis patients. Healthy controls had more TCR clonal expansion than multiple sclerosis, which showed the least, whereas HTLV-1-associated myelopathy showed the most. None of the CDR3 amino acid sequences found in expanded clones was shared across subjects. This suggests that the TCR-beta repertoires were private in all groups.

One entry per CDR3 protein results from TCRdb running MiXCR on the 5' RACE reads. Found here are more than 45,000 distinct CDR3 sequences, roughly 3.5% of them singletons; the top ten hold about 3%. This clonotype was detected many times. Its antigen is as yet unknown. The receptor was isolated from a woman aged 25-40 years with multiple sclerosis. Sequences were obtained from PBMCs.

CDR3 coding DNA: TGCAGTGCTAGAATCGCAGGCTTCGACCCCGATAATTCACCCCTCCACTTT. Its translation: CSARIAGFDPDNSPLHF. The chain joins TRBV20-1 to TRBJ1-6; D gene unclear. Looked up from germline, CDR1 is DFQATT and CDR2 is SNEGSKA (reference sequence). Trimming pared 2 bases from V and 5 bases from J, leaving 19 bases between. The CDR3 is 17 residues long.